These 25 T cell receptor beta chains originate from one sample sequenced in a study of T cells in Graves' hyperthyroidism and ophthalmopathy. Amplified TCR beta CDR3 regions came from RNA transcripts. The HTBI primer set was used in a first-round RT-PCR of the TCR CDR3. TCRdb called the multiplex PCR reads again in MiXCR, with one record for every CDR3 protein. The sample lists 500,000 to 600,000 distinct CDR3 sequences, about 20% occurring once. The sequencing sample was made of blood. Receptors originate from a man aged 40-55 years with Graves' ophthalmopathy.

This clonotype turned up a few times. The chain recombines TRBV30 with TRBJ1-2, with a tentative D call TRBD1 (6 bases). The CDR3 runs to 13 residues. Trimming took off 1 base at V and 4 bases at J, with 10 bases between the two ends. CDR1 is GTSNPN and CDR2 is SVGIG in the germline V gene (reference sequence). As DNA, the CDR3 is TGTGCCTGGAGTGAACAGGGTGGCTATGGCTACACCTTC. This sequence encodes CAWSEQGGYGYTF.

The chain employs TRBV20-1 and TRBJ1-2; tentatively, D is TRBD1 (5 bases). Germline assignment: CDR1 DFQATT and CDR2 SNEGSKA (reference sequence). The CDR3 totals 13 residues. The V end lost 2 bases, the J end lost 6 bases, and 13 bases lay between the germline ends. CDR3 bases: TGCAGTGCTAGACCCCGGGGGGGAGATGGCTACACCTTC. Translating gives CSARPRGGDGYTF.

V and J are TRBV19 and TRBJ2-1; D is uncertain. The germline V gene encodes CDR1 LNHDA and CDR2 SQIVND (reference sequence). The CDR3 is made up of 14 amino acids. V lost 4 bases to trimming and J lost 0 bases, with 7 bases between them. The CDR3 sequence: CASSRADSYNEQFF. CDR3 DNA sequence: TGTGCCAGTAGTAGGGCCGACTCCTACAATGAGCAGTTCTTC.

This clonotype was observed many times. V and J are TRBV28 and TRBJ2-1, with D perhaps TRBD2 (6 bases). CDR1 is MDHEN and CDR2 is SYDVKM in the germline V gene. The CDR3 loop spans 15 amino acids. Trimming pared 3 bases from V and 4 bases from J, leaving 13 bases between. The CDR3 is CASSFGGRTYNEQFF. The CDR3 coding sequence is TGTGCCAGCAGTTTTGGAGGGAGGACATACAATGAGCAGTTCTTC.

This clonotype was counted at least ten times. CDR3 loop: CASLLQGTYEQYF. The DNA of the CDR3 is TGTGCCAGCTTACTACAGGGTACCTACGAGCAGTACTTC. The chain links TRBV12-3 or TRBV12-4 to TRBJ2-7; tentative D call: TRBD1 (6 bases). V was cut by 8 bases and J by 2 bases, with 13 bases left in between. CDR3 size: 13 residues.

This clonotype was seen more than once but under ten times. This chain connects TRBV5-1 to TRBJ2-3; 7 bases agree with TRBD1. The CDR3 contains 15 residues. Trimming cost V 0 bases and J 3 bases; bases outside gene matches: 4. CDR1 and CDR2 (germline): SGHRS, YFSETQ. The CDR3 reads CASSLEGGRTDTQYF. CDR3 DNA: TGCGCCAGCAGCTTGGAAGGGGGCAGGACAGATACGCAGTATTTT.

A remark on this clonotype: A read error may account for a junction end that differs from germline. This rearrangement joins TRBV7-3 to TRBJ2-2; D gene uncertain. From germline, CDR1 is SGHTA and CDR2 FQGTGA. This CDR3 contains 16 residues. The CDR3 is CASSPNLALNAGELFF. The CDR3 nucleotides read TGTGCCAGCAGCCCCAACCTGGCACTGAACGCCGGGGAGCTGTTTTTT. The full variable domain, rest sourced from reference TRBV7-3 and TRBJ2-2, is GAGVSQTPSNKVTEKGKYVELRCDPISGHTALYWYRQSLGQGPEFLIYFQGTGAADDSGLPNDRFFAVRPEGSVSTLKIQRTERGDSAVYLCASSPNLALNAGELFFGEGSRLTVL.

This clonotype has more than one count but fewer than ten. The chain employs TRBV5-1 and TRBJ2-2; 7 positions agree with TRBD2. Germline V gene data show CDR1 as SGHRS and CDR2 as YFSETQ. The length of the CDR3 is 18 residues. V lost 2 bases to trimming and J lost 1 base; unmatched junction nucleotides: 11. The CDR3 DNA is TGCGCCAGCAGCTTTGGGCCGGGGGGACGTTTGAACACCGGGGAGCTGTTTTTT. This codes for CASSFGPGGRLNTGELFF.

This chain connects TRBV5-1 to TRBJ2-5, with D maybe TRBD1 (6 bases). V lost 3 bases, J lost 2 bases, and 14 bases lay in between. Germline V CDR1 and CDR2: SGHRS, YFSETQ. The CDR3 runs to 15 residues. The CDR3 spells CASSWGPGSQETQYF. CDR3 nucleotide sequence: TGCGCCAGCAGCTGGGGGCCAGGGTCGCAAGAGACCCAGTACTTC.

The chain links TRBV5-5 to TRBJ1-1, with D unclear. The V end was cut by 4 bases, the J end by 1 base, with 17 bases between. The CDR3 sequence is 16 residues long. From germline, CDR1 is SGHKS and CDR2 YYEKEE (reference sequence). The CDR3 here is CASSLAGGRTNTEAFF. Written as DNA, the CDR3 is TGTGCCAGCAGCCTGGCCGGCGGGAGGACGAACACTGAAGCTTTCTTT.

The J gene is TRBJ1-5, the V gene TRBV12-3 or TRBV12-4; 10 bases align to TRBD1. The ends lost 6 bases at V and 2 bases at J; junction bases unmatched: 4. This CDR3 is 15 amino acids long. The CDR3 is CASRDRGIGNQPQHF. In DNA, the CDR3 is TGTGCCAGCAGGGACAGGGGGATTGGCAATCAGCCCCAGCATTTT.

The rearrangement links TRBV5-1 to TRBJ2-3, with D perhaps assigned TRBD1 or TRBD2 (5 bases each). Germline CDR1 is SGHRS and CDR2 is YFSETQ. Trimming left V 0 bases short and J 4 bases short, with 18 bases between. The CDR3 is 17 amino acids. CDR3: CASSLDGGPNTADTQYF. The CDR3 nucleotides are TGCGCCAGCAGCTTGGATGGGGGACCTAATACGGCAGATACGCAGTATTTT.

This chain uses TRBV5-5 with TRBJ2-1; 8 nucleotides align to TRBD2. The CDR3 is made up of 15 amino acids. Germline trimming cut 4 bases from V and 10 bases from J; bases unmatched to any gene: 13. Germline V CDR1 and CDR2: SGHKS, YYEKEE (reference sequence). The CDR3 loop is CASSAGLAWKGEQFF. CDR3 coding DNA: TGTGCCAGCAGCGCTGGACTAGCTTGGAAAGGGGAGCAGTTCTTC.

This chain connects TRBV7-9 to TRBJ2-6; D not resolved. Looked up from germline, CDR1 is SEHNR and CDR2 is FQNEAQ (reference sequence). V was cut by 8 bases and J by 0 bases, with 11 bases left in between. The CDR3 length is 15 residues. The CDR3 DNA is TGTGCCAGCGTACCTCCGGACTCTGGGGCCAACGTCCTGACTTTC. It encodes CASVPPDSGANVLTF. Together with reference TRBV7-9 and TRBJ2-6, the CDR3 gives the full variable domain: DTGVSQNPRHKITKRGQNVTFRCDPISEHNRLYWYRQTLGQGPEFLTYFQNEAQLEKSRLLSDRFSAERPKGSFSTLEIQRTEQGDSAMYLCASVPPDSGANVLTFGAGSRLTVL.

The J gene is TRBJ2-7, the V gene TRBV18; TRBD2 matches 12 bases. V was pared by 3 bases and J by 4 bases, with 16 bases of the junction left unmatched. The CDR3 totals 19 residues. The germline gives CDR1 KGHSH, CDR2 LQKENI. In nucleotides, the CDR3 is TGTGCCAGCTCACCTCCCCGGGCCGGCGGGACTAGCGGGTCGTACGAGCAGTACTTC. Translating it yields CASSPPRAGGTSGSYEQYF.

The chain links TRBV12-3 or TRBV12-4 to TRBJ2-1, with TRBD2 matching over 16 bases. The J segment lost 4 bases and the V segment lost 6 bases, leaving 15 bases of the junction unmatched. The CDR3 loop spans 20 amino acids. Here the CDR3 DNA reads TGTGCCAGCAGACCGAACGCCGGGACTAGCGGGAGGGGACTTTACAATGAGCAGTTCTTC. It yields the protein CASRPNAGTSGRGLYNEQFF.

This clonotype appeared many times. The V and J genes are TRBV12-3 or TRBV12-4 and TRBJ1-5, with TRBD1 matching over 7 bases. The CDR3 length is 13 residues. The ends lost 1 base at V and 7 bases at J; junction bases unmatched: 1. This chain's CDR3 is CASSLVQGQPQHF. The CDR3 nucleotides are TGTGCCAGCAGTTTAGTACAGGGGCAGCCCCAGCATTTT.

This clonotype was seen many times. This chain uses TRBV30 with TRBJ1-4; 7 nucleotides match TRBD1. With V trimmed by 3 bases and J by 7 bases, 5 bases remained unmatched. Germline values: CDR1 GTSNPN, CDR2 SVGIG (reference sequence). The CDR3 contains 13 residues. CDR3 in amino acids: CAWRGDRAEKLFF. CDR3 nucleotides: TGTGCCTGGAGGGGCGACAGGGCTGAAAAACTGTTTTTT.

V is TRBV25-1 and J is TRBJ1-2; no clear D gene. Trimming pared 2 bases from V and 4 bases from J, leaving 5 bases between. The CDR3 extends over 12 amino acids. Looked up from germline, CDR1 is MGHDK and CDR2 is SYGVNS. The CDR3 loop reads CASSEHLYGYTF. CDR3 nucleotides: TGTGCCAGCAGTGAACACCTCTATGGCTACACCTTC.

V usage is TRBV5-1 and J usage is TRBJ1-6; D gene unclear. This CDR3 is built from 13 residues. V was trimmed by 0 bases and J by 7 bases, leaving 5 bases between them. CDR1 is SGHRS and CDR2 is YFSETQ in the germline V gene. Written as DNA, the CDR3 is TGCGCCAGCAGCTTGGAATCGAATTCACCCCTCCACTTT. Protein: CASSLESNSPLHF. Looking up the rest from reference TRBV5-1 and TRBJ1-6 gives the full variable domain: KAGVTQTPRYLIKTRGQQVTLSCSPISGHRSVSWYQQTPGQGLQFLFEYFSETQRNKGNFPGRFSGRQFSNSRSEMNVSTLELGDSALYLCASSLESNSPLHFGNGTRLTVT.

This clonotype was found many times. V gene TRBV2 combines with J gene TRBJ2-7; 12 positions match TRBD1. Trimming at V came to 9 bases and at J to 6 bases, leaving 6 bases not matched to a gene. Germline lookup yields CDR1 SNHLY and CDR2 FYNNEI. The length of the CDR3 is 13 residues. For the CDR3, the DNA is TGTGCCAGTCGGGACAGGGGGCAAATCGAGCAGTACTTC. Its protein is CASRDRGQIEQYF.

This clonotype was observed a few times. This chain uses TRBV30 with TRBJ1-5; D uncertain. V lost 0 bases and J 5 bases, leaving 8 bases between the germline ends. The germline CDR1 and CDR2 sequences are GTSNPN and SVGIG (reference sequence). The CDR3 covers 13 residues. The CDR3 sequence is CAWSVPPHQPQHF. DNA for the CDR3: TGTGCCTGGAGTGTACCCCCCCATCAGCCCCAGCATTTT.

V usage is TRBV18 and J usage is TRBJ2-7, with D maybe TRBD1 (5 bases). V was cut by 6 bases and J by 3 bases, with 12 bases left in between. Germline loops: CDR1 KGHSH, CDR2 LQKENI. This CDR3 is built from 13 residues. The DNA for the CDR3 is TGTGCCAGCTCTCCGGACATAGACTACGAGCAGTACTTC. This codes for CASSPDIDYEQYF.

Comments on this clonotype: This likely comes from a read error, as the CDR3 has no conserved phenylalanine or tryptophan at its end. V gene TRBV12-3 or TRBV12-4 combines with J gene TRBJ2-7; D is perhaps TRBD1 (6 bases). The V end lost 7 bases, the J end lost 5 bases, and 12 bases lay between the germline ends. The CDR3 extends over 12 amino acids. CDR3 DNA sequence: TGTGCCAGCAAGAGGGGGTACGACGAGCAGTACCTC. This sequence encodes CASKRGYDEQYL.

The chain carries TRBV5-1 and TRBJ2-3; TRBD2 matches at 11 bases. Germline V CDR1 and CDR2: SGHRS, YFSETQ. V shed 3 bases, J shed 5 bases, and the junction held 8 bases outside the gene matches. This CDR3 is built from 16 residues. In nucleotides, the CDR3 is TGCGCCAGCAGCTCCACTAGCGGGGGTACGGTAGATACGCAGTATTTT. Protein sequence: CASSSTSGGTVDTQYF.